This TCR beta chain was captured in a study of shared clonotypes between healthy human individuals. Whole-study results and caveats: Naive CD4 clonotypes were shared across several donors at around 5%. Relative to memory subsets, naive subsets generally showed larger estimated richness.

V was pared by 2 bases and J by 6 bases, with 20 bases between. Germline values: CDR1 LNHDA, CDR2 SQIVND (reference sequence). This CDR3 is built from 17 residues. Here immunoSEQ multiplex PCR was the method, and the copy in TCRdb shows in-frame clones only, minus some. In the table there are over 2,000,000 clones, 93% of which are singletons. Selected positively for CCR7 and CD45RO-negative, naive CD8 cells excluded terminally differentiated effector memory CD45RA+ cells. Note on this clone: The antigen is undetermined.

This chain connects TRBV19 to TRBJ1-5; maybe TRBD1 (5 bases). This receptor was taken from a man aged 18 to 35 in good health. Some clones in this sample may be carry-over from other donors' samples. The sample comprised naive CD8+ T cells from PBMCs. CDR3 region: CASSILSREGIAQPQHF. The CDR3 coding sequence is TGTGCCAGTAGTATACTCAGCAGGGAGGGTATTGCTCAGCCCCAGCATTTT. Combining the CDR3 with reference TRBV19 and TRBJ1-5 gives the whole variable domain DGGITQSPKYLFRKEGQNVTLSCEQNLNHDAMYWYRQDPGQGLRLIYYSQIVNDFQKGDIAEGYSVSREKKESFPLTVTSAQKNPTAFYLCASSILSREGIAQPQHFGDGTRLSIL.